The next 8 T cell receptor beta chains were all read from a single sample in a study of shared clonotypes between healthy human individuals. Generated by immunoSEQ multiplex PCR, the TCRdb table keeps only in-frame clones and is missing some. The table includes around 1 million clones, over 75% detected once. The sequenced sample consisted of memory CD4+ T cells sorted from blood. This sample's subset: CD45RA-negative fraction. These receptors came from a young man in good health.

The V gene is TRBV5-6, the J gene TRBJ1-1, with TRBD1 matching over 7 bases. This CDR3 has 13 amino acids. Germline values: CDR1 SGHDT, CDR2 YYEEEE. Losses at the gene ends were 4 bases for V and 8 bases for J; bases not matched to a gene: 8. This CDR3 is CASSPRQGFEAFF. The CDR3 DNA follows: TGTGCCAGCAGCCCGAGACAGGGCTTCGAAGCTTTCTTT.

In DNA, the CDR3 is TGTGCCTGGAGTGAGGGACAGGAAGGCGAAAAACTGTTTTTT. It codes for CAWSEGQEGEKLFF. V and J are TRBV30 and TRBJ1-4; 8 nucleotides match TRBD1. V gave up 1 base and J gave up 8 bases; unmatched junction bases: 6. Germline V gene sequence: CDR1 GTSNPN, CDR2 SVGIG (reference sequence). This CDR3 is 14 amino acids long.

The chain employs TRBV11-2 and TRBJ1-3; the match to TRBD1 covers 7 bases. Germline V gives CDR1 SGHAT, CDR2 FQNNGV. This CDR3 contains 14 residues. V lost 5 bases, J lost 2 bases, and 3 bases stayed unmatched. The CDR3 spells CASSPQGAGNTIYF. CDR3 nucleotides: TGTGCCAGCAGCCCTCAGGGGGCTGGAAACACCATATATTTT.

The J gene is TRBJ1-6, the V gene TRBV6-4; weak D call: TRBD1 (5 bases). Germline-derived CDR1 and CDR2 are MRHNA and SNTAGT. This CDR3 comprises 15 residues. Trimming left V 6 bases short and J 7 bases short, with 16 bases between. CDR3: CASRRDPDLNSPLHF. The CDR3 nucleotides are TGTGCCAGCAGGAGGGACCCGGACTTAAATTCACCCCTCCACTTT.

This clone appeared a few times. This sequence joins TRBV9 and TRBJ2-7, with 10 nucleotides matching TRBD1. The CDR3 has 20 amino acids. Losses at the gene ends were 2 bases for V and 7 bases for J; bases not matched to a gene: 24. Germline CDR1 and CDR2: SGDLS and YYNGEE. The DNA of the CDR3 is TGTGCCAGCAGCGTCGGGACAGGGGCCCCCTTGGATTTTGCCTTCAGAGAGCAGTACTTC. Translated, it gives CASSVGTGAPLDFAFREQYF.

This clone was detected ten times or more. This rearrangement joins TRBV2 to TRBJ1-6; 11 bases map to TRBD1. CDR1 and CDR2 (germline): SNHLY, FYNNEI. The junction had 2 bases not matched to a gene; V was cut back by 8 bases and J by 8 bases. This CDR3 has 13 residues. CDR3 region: CASVGQGDSPLHF. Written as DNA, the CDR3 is TGTGCCAGCGTGGGACAGGGGGATTCACCCCTCCACTTT. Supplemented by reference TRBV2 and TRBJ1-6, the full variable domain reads EPEVTQTPSHQVTQMGQEVILRCVPISNHLYFYWYRQILGQKVEFLVSFYNNEISEKSEIFDDQFSVERPDGSNFTLKIRSTKLEDSAMYFCASVGQGDSPLHFGNGTRLTVT.

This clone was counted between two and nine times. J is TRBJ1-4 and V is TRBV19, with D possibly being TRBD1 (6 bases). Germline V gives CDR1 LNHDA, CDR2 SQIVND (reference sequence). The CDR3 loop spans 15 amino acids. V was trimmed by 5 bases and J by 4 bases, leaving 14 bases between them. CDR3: CASSAQTGRNEKLFF. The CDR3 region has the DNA TGTGCCAGTAGTGCCCAGACAGGACGTAATGAAAAACTGTTTTTT.

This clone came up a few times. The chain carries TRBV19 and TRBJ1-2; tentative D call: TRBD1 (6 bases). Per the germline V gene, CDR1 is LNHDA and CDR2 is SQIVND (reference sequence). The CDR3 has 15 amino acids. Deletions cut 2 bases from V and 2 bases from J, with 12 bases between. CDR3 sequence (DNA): TGTGCCAGTAGTATAAACCGGGACACCAACTATGGCTACACCTTC. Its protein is CASSINRDTNYGYTF.